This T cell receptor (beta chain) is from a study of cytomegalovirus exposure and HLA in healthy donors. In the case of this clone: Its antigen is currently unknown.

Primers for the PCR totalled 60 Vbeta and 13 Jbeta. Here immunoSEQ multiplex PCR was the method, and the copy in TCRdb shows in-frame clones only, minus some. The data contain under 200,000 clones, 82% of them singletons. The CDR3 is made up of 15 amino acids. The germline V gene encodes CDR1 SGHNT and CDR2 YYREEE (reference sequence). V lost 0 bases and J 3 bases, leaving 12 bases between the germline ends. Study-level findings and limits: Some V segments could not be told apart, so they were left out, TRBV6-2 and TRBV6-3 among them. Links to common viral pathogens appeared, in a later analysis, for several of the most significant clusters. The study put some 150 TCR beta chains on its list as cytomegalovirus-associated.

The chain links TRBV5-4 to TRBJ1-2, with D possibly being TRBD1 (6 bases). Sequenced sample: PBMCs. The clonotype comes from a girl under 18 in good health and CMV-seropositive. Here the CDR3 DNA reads TGTGCCAGCAGCTTGGCCGCTACAGGGTACTATGGCTACACCTTC. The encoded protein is CASSLAATGYYGYTF.